The 20 T cell receptor beta chains given below trace back to one sample, sequenced in a study of T-cell reconstitution after alpha-beta-depleted transplantation in children. Unique molecular identifiers were used to barcode this TCRbeta library. TCRdb called the PCR reads again in MiXCR, with one record for every CDR3 protein. The table has roughly 310,000 distinct CDR3 sequences, over 20% seen once; the top ten hold approximately 9.9%. The specimen was PBMCs, mostly from graft donor cells, collected 180 days after TCRalphabeta/CD19-depleted stem cell transplant. Receptor source: a male patient younger than 18 who had a stem cell transplant for acute lymphoblastic leukemia, so the T cells may come from the graft donor.

In its sample, this clonotype was seen many times. CDR3 coding DNA: TGTGCCAGCAGTTTCCGACTAGCGGCTACTCCACAAGGGAAGTACGAGCAGTACTTC. It is translated as CASSFRLAATPQGKYEQYF. V gene TRBV6-5 combines with J gene TRBJ2-7, with 9 bases lining up with TRBD2. Germline CDR1 reads MNHEY; CDR2 reads SVGAGI. V was pared by 4 bases and J by 4 bases, with 20 bases of the junction left unmatched. CDR3 size: 19 residues.

Judged by abundance, this clonotype is medium-sized (0.01 to 0.1%). The CDR3 sequence is CASSLRQNNEKLFF. CDR3 nucleotide sequence: TGTGCCAGCAGCTTAAGACAGAATAATGAAAAACTGTTTTTT. The chain uses TRBV7-2 and TRBJ1-4; TRBD1 might be the D (5 bases). CDR3 size: 14 residues. V lost 2 bases, J lost 4 bases, and 8 bases lay in between. Germline loops: CDR1 SGHTA, CDR2 FQGNSA.

This clonotype was picked up one time. The J gene is TRBJ2-5, the V gene TRBV5-5, with a tentative D call TRBD2 (5 bases). The V gene lost 3 bases and the J gene lost 12 bases, with 18 bases spanning the gap. This CDR3 spans 13 amino acids. CDR1 SGHKS and CDR2 YYEKEE come from the germline V gene (reference sequence). This CDR3 reads CASSWRLGRVKYF. In DNA form, the CDR3 reads TGTGCCAGCAGCTGGCGTTTAGGGCGGGTGAAGTACTTC.

The chain links TRBV20-1 to TRBJ2-7, with TRBD2 as a possible D gene (5 bases). The CDR3 runs to 17 residues. Germline V gene data show CDR1 as DFQATT and CDR2 as SNEGSKA (reference sequence). V was cut by 6 bases and J by 0 bases, with 24 bases left in between. CDR3 sequence (DNA): TGCAGTGCATCACTAGGGCAATCCCCTACATACTCCTACGAGCAGTACTTC. It translates to CSASLGQSPTYSYEQYF.

This clonotype was seen just once. The V and J genes are TRBV18 and TRBJ1-2; tentatively, D is TRBD1 (6 bases). Germline CDR1 is KGHSH and CDR2 is LQKENI. This CDR3 has 14 residues. V was trimmed by 6 bases and J by 4 bases, leaving 15 bases between them. Here the CDR3 reads CASSPSAGAYGYTF. The CDR3 nucleotides read TGTGCCAGCTCTCCTTCGGCAGGGGCCTATGGCTACACCTTC. Full variable domain (rest looked up from reference TRBV18 and TRBJ1-2): NAGVMQNPRHLVRRRGQEARLRCSPMKGHSHVYWYRQLPEEGLKFMVYLQKENIIDESGMPKERFSAEFPKEGPSILRIQQVVRGDSAAYFCASSPSAGAYGYTFGSGTRLTVV.

This clonotype was seen only a few times. This chain uses TRBV20-1 with TRBJ2-3, with D maybe TRBD2 (6 bases). The CDR3 has 17 residues. V shed 0 bases and J shed 6 bases, with 22 bases lying between them. Germline V lookup: CDR1 DFQATT, CDR2 SNEGSKA (reference sequence). The CDR3 spells CSARDRRAGPPRDTQYF. CDR3 in DNA: TGCAGTGCTAGAGATCGCCGAGCGGGCCCCCCACGGGATACGCAGTATTTT.

V and J are TRBV4-2 and TRBJ2-5, with D perhaps TRBD2 (6 bases). Germline assignment: CDR1 LGHNA and CDR2 YNFKEQ. V lost 0 bases and J lost 5, with 13 bases in between. The CDR3 has 15 residues. In DNA, the CDR3 is TGTGCCAGCAGCCAAGATGGGGAGGAGTGGGAGACCCAGTACTTC. Amino acid sequence: CASSQDGEEWETQYF.

DNA of the CDR3: TGTGCCACCAGCCAGGGTGGGCTTGAGCAGTTCTTC. Translated: CATSQGGLEQFF. This chain uses TRBV24-1 with TRBJ2-1; D possibly corresponds to TRBD1 (5 bases). The CDR3 has 12 residues. The germline V gene has CDR1 KGHDR and CDR2 SFDVKD. With 7 bases removed from V and 9 bases from J, the gap between germline ends came to 12 bases.

V is TRBV20-1 and J is TRBJ1-1; 8 bases are shared with TRBD1. Germline CDR1 and CDR2: DFQATT and SNEGSKA (reference sequence). With V trimmed by 5 bases and J by 0 bases, 5 bases remained unmatched. The length of the CDR3 is 14 residues. The CDR3 is CSARQDRVNTEAFF. The CDR3 DNA reads TGCAGTGCTCGCCAGGACAGGGTGAACACTGAAGCTTTCTTT.

This clonotype was observed a handful of times. The chain uses TRBV5-1 and TRBJ2-1; the D is unclear. The CDR3 length is 17 residues. CDR1 and CDR2 (germline): SGHRS, YFSETQ. Trimming shortened V by 1 base and J by 3 bases, and 17 bases separated the two germline ends. Written as DNA, the CDR3 is TGCGCCAGCAGCTTGTGGGTTCGGCAGGTTTACTACAATGAGCAGTTCTTC. Its translation: CASSLWVRQVYYNEQFF.

This rearrangement joins TRBV9 to TRBJ2-2; 9 bases agree with TRBD2. V gave up 2 bases and J gave up 2 bases; unmatched junction bases: 7. CDR1 is SGDLS, CDR2 YYNGEE, per germline. The CDR3 has 17 residues. The CDR3 coding sequence is TGTGCCAGCAGCGTCAACTTAGCGGGAGCCAACACCGGGGAGCTGTTTTTT. The encoded protein is CASSVNLAGANTGELFF.

The J gene is TRBJ2-1, the V gene TRBV7-9, with D perhaps assigned TRBD1 or TRBD2 (5 bases each). V shed 1 base and J shed 6 bases, with 7 bases lying between them. CDR3 length equals 13 residues. Germline loops: CDR1 SEHNR, CDR2 FQNEAQ (reference sequence). The CDR3 DNA is TGTGCCAGCAGCTTAGATGGGGGCAATGAGCAGTTCTTC. Its translation: CASSLDGGNEQFF.

V is TRBV12-3 or TRBV12-4 and J is TRBJ1-1, with 7 bases aligning to TRBD1. V was clipped by 5 bases and J by 10 bases; unmatched bases: 10. CDR3 length: 13 amino acids. CDR3 sequence (DNA): TGTGCCAGCAGTACTCCACAGGGGTGGGGAGCTTTCTTT. It encodes CASSTPQGWGAFF.

The chain joins TRBV7-9 to TRBJ2-1, with 10 bases matching TRBD2. CDR3 length: 16 residues. The trim removed 3 bases at V and 3 bases at J, leaving 5 bases unmatched. The germline V gene has CDR1 SEHNR and CDR2 FQNEAQ (reference sequence). The CDR3, as DNA: TGTGCCAGCAGCTTGGGTACTAGCGGGAACTACAATGAGCAGTTCTTC. Translated: CASSLGTSGNYNEQFF. The full variable domain, completed using reference TRBV7-9 and TRBJ2-1, is DTGVSQNPRHKITKRGQNVTFRCDPISEHNRLYWYRQTLGQGPEFLTYFQNEAQLEKSRLLSDRFSAERPKGSFSTLEIQRTEQGDSAMYLCASSLGTSGNYNEQFFGPGTRLTVL.

In its sample, this clonotype was seen a few times. The chain carries TRBV5-8 and TRBJ2-7; a weak D match, TRBD2 (5 bases). V was cut by 5 bases and J by 0 bases, with 12 bases left in between. CDR3 size: 14 residues. Germline CDR1 is SGHTS and CDR2 is YDEGEE. CDR3 nucleotides: TGTGCCAGCAGACTTACGGGGTCCTCCTACGAGCAGTACTTC. Translated, it gives CASRLTGSSYEQYF. The full variable domain, its missing parts supplied by reference TRBV5-8 and TRBJ2-7, is EAGVTQSPTHLIKTRGQQATLRCSPISGHTSVYWYQQALGLGLQFLLWYDEGEERNRGNFPPRFSGRQFPNYSSELNVNALELEDSALYLCASRLTGSSYEQYFGPGTRLTVT.

This chain connects TRBV19 to TRBJ2-1; 9 bases are a match to TRBD2. The V gene's germline CDR1 is LNHDA and CDR2 SQIVND (reference sequence). Trimming took 3 bases from V and 8 from J; bases not matched to a gene: 5. This CDR3 spans 14 amino acids. The CDR3 here is CASSMGGGVDEQFF. CDR3 DNA sequence: TGTGCCAGTAGTATGGGCGGGGGGGTGGATGAGCAGTTCTTC.

This clonotype has only a few counts. This chain joins TRBV5-1 and TRBJ2-7, with D unresolved. Germline CDR1 and CDR2: SGHRS and YFSETQ. The CDR3 covers 12 residues. Trimming stripped 2 bases from V and 6 bases from J, with 9 bases between. CDR3 DNA sequence: TGCGCCAGCAGCTTCGGTAGGAGCGAGCAGTACTTC. Its protein product is CASSFGRSEQYF. Filled out from reference TRBV5-1 and TRBJ2-7, the complete variable domain reads KAGVTQTPRYLIKTRGQQVTLSCSPISGHRSVSWYQQTPGQGLQFLFEYFSETQRNKGNFPGRFSGRQFSNSRSEMNVSTLELGDSALYLCASSFGRSEQYFGPGTRLTVT.

V and J are TRBV9 and TRBJ2-3; 13 positions agree with TRBD2. Germline loops: CDR1 SGDLS, CDR2 YYNGEE. J gave up 4 bases and V 3 bases, and 5 bases lay outside the gene matches. The CDR3 has 16 residues. CDR3 coding DNA: TGTGCCAGCAGCGAGACTAGCGGGAGGATATCAGATACGCAGTATTTT. This encodes CASSETSGRISDTQYF.

The V and J genes are TRBV9 and TRBJ1-6; D uncertain. The CDR3 runs 11 residues. Trimming cost V 3 bases and J 8 bases, with 3 bases left between them. Germline CDR1 SGDLS, CDR2 YYNGEE. Here the CDR3 reads CASSGDSPLHF. CDR3 DNA: TGTGCCAGCAGCGGGGATTCACCCCTCCACTTT. Together with reference TRBV9 and TRBJ1-6, the CDR3 gives the full variable domain: DSGVTQTPKHLITATGQRVTLRCSPRSGDLSVYWYQQSLDQGLQFLIQYYNGEERAKGNILERFSAQQFPDLHSELNLSSLELGDSALYFCASSGDSPLHFGNGTRLTVT.

As DNA, the CDR3 is TGTGCCATCAGTGTAGGCGGAACCAGCTCCTACAATGAGCAGTTCTTC. As protein: CAISVGGTSSYNEQFF. V usage is TRBV10-3 and J usage is TRBJ2-1; no firm D call. From germline, CDR1 is ENHRY and CDR2 SYGVKD. V lost 4 bases and J lost 0, with 13 bases in between. CDR3 length: 16 amino acids.